One sample yielded the 32 T cell receptor beta chains listed below, sequenced in a study of blood T cell repertoires in COVID-19. Data came from immunoSEQ multiplex PCR; TCRdb stores just in-frame clones and leaves some out. The data show roughly 140,000 clones, around 80% seen once. Sequencing was performed on peripheral blood. Receptor source: a woman aged 45-59 years in a cohort sampled during active or convalescent COVID-19.

The J gene is TRBJ2-7, the V gene TRBV10-3, with 8 bases matching TRBD2. Trimming removed 4 bases from V and 5 bases from J; junction bases left unmatched: 7. This CDR3 contains 14 residues. Germline CDR1 and CDR2: ENHRY and SYGVKD. The chain's CDR3 is CAISGGLAGNEQYF. Written as DNA, the CDR3 is TGTGCCATCAGTGGTGGACTAGCAGGGAACGAGCAGTACTTC.

The rearrangement joins TRBV29-1 to TRBJ2-7; TRBD1 matches 9 bases. CDR3 length: 13 amino acids. The germline V gene has CDR1 SQVTM and CDR2 ANQGSEA. Trimming removed 7 bases from V and 4 bases from J; junction bases left unmatched: 8. CDR3 nucleotides: TGCAGCGCGCAAACAGGGGGCGGATACGAGCAGTACTTC. It specifies CSAQTGGGYEQYF.

The chain combines TRBV7-9 with TRBJ1-1; D might be TRBD1 (5 bases). CDR1 and CDR2 (germline): SEHNR, FQNEAQ (reference sequence). V was cut by 4 bases and J by 1 base, with 10 bases left in between. The CDR3 consists of 14 residues. The chain's CDR3 is CASSSRQRNTEAFF. DNA of the CDR3: TGTGCCAGCAGCTCCAGACAGCGGAACACTGAAGCTTTCTTT. Full variable domain (remainder filled in from reference TRBV7-9 and TRBJ1-1): DTGVSQNPRHKITKRGQNVTFRCDPISEHNRLYWYRQTLGQGPEFLTYFQNEAQLEKSRLLSDRFSAERPKGSFSTLEIQRTEQGDSAMYLCASSSRQRNTEAFFGQGTRLTVV.

V is TRBV9 and J is TRBJ2-4; the match to TRBD1 covers 10 bases. V trimming: 3 bases; J trimming: 7 bases; junction bases outside the gene matches: 4. CDR1 and CDR2 (germline): SGDLS, YYNGEE. The CDR3 contains 14 residues. The CDR3, as DNA: TGTGCCAGCAGCGGGACAGGGGGGATGAACATTCAGTACTTC. It codes for CASSGTGGMNIQYF.

V usage is TRBV6-5 and J usage is TRBJ2-1, with 14 bases fitting TRBD2. Germline-derived CDR1 and CDR2 are MNHEY and SVGAGI. J gave up 7 bases and V 5 bases, and 4 bases lay outside the gene matches. This CDR3 region has 15 residues. CDR3 bases: TGTGCCAGCAGTCGAGGGACTAGCGGGGGTAATGAGCAGTTCTTC. Protein: CASSRGTSGGNEQFF.

V usage is TRBV19 and J usage is TRBJ2-2, with D tentatively TRBD2 (5 bases). CDR1 is LNHDA, CDR2 SQIVND, per germline (reference sequence). Deletions cut 1 base from V and 3 bases from J, with 12 bases between. The CDR3 loop spans 16 amino acids. The CDR3 bases are TGTGCCAGTAGTATAGTATCGGGGATGGACACCGGGGAGCTGTTTTTT. It yields the protein CASSIVSGMDTGELFF.

This chain uses TRBV5-6 with TRBJ2-2; 7 nucleotides match TRBD1. Germline values: CDR1 SGHDT, CDR2 YYEEEE. The CDR3 spans 16 residues. V lost 2 bases to trimming and J lost 3 bases; unmatched junction nucleotides: 7. The DNA for the CDR3 is TGTGCCAGCAGCTTAAAAGCCGGGACAGACACCGGGGAGCTGTTTTTT. Amino acid sequence: CASSLKAGTDTGELFF.

The V call is TRBV6-5, the J call TRBJ1-2; maybe TRBD1 (5 bases). Trimming stripped 6 bases from V and 0 bases from J, with 14 bases between. Germline CDR1 is MNHEY and CDR2 is SVGAGI. CDR3 length equals 15 residues. CDR3 sequence reads: CASSRGTEANYGYTF. The CDR3 DNA reads as TGTGCCAGCAGCCGGGGGACGGAAGCTAACTATGGCTACACCTTC.

Only a few counts were recorded for this clone. Other DNA sequences in the same sample also yield this CDR3. This chain connects TRBV30 to TRBJ1-6; 10 nucleotides match TRBD1. The CDR3 has 12 amino acids. With V trimmed by 3 bases and J by 10 bases, 0 bases remained unmatched. Germline CDR1 reads GTSNPN; CDR2 reads SVGIG (reference sequence). Here the CDR3 reads CAWRTGGSPLHF. For the CDR3, the DNA is TGTGCCTGGAGGACAGGGGGCTCACCCCTCCACTTT.

The chain uses TRBV3-1 (or the pseudogene TRBV3-2) and TRBJ1-1; D gene unclear. Germline CDR1 LGHDT, CDR2 YNNKEL (reference sequence). The CDR3 totals 12 residues. V gave up 4 bases and J gave up 13 bases, with 16 bases separating them. The CDR3 here is CASSRGSGMGFF. CDR3 bases: TGTGCCAGCAGCCGCGGATCGGGAATGGGTTTCTTT.

This clone was recorded once. V is TRBV5-1 and J is TRBJ1-2; 8 bases agree with TRBD1. The ends lost 4 bases at V and 5 bases at J; junction bases unmatched: 7. The CDR3 is 14 amino acids. CDR1 is SGHRS and CDR2 is YFSETQ in the germline V gene. The CDR3 nucleotides are TGCGCCAGCAGCGAGGGGACAGGCGTATATGGCTACACCTTC. This codes for CASSEGTGVYGYTF. The whole variable domain, filled in from reference TRBV5-1 and TRBJ1-2, reads KAGVTQTPRYLIKTRGQQVTLSCSPISGHRSVSWYQQTPGQGLQFLFEYFSETQRNKGNFPGRFSGRQFSNSRSEMNVSTLELGDSALYLCASSEGTGVYGYTFGSGTRLTVV.

The chain recombines TRBV5-5 with TRBJ1-5; D might be TRBD1 (5 bases). Per germline, CDR1 SGHKS and CDR2 YYEKEE (reference sequence). Trimming cost V 4 bases and J 0 bases, with 11 bases left between them. The length of the CDR3 is 15 residues. CDR3 amino acids: CASSRTLYSNQPQHF. The CDR3 DNA is TGTGCCAGCAGCCGGACACTATATAGCAATCAGCCCCAGCATTTT. The whole variable domain, remainder taken from reference TRBV5-5 and TRBJ1-5, is DAGVTQSPTHLIKTRGQQVTLRCSPISGHKSVSWYQQVLGQGPQFIFQYYEKEERGRGNFPDRFSARQFPNYSSELNVNALLLGDSALYLCASSRTLYSNQPQHFGDGTRLSIL.

The chain is built from TRBV24-1 and TRBJ2-7, with D unclear. Per the germline V gene, CDR1 is KGHDR and CDR2 is SFDVKD. The CDR3 is 12 residues long. Trimming removed 3 bases from V and 5 bases from J, with 7 bases in between. The CDR3 here is CATSDPFHEQYF. The CDR3 DNA reads as TGTGCCACCAGTGATCCCTTTCACGAGCAGTACTTC.

CDR3 amino acids: CASSVELAGGSRGSYNEQFF. The CDR3 DNA is TGTGCCAGCAGCGTGGAGCTAGCGGGGGGTTCAAGGGGCTCCTACAATGAGCAGTTCTTC. The V gene is TRBV9, the J gene TRBJ2-1; TRBD2 matches 11 bases. The V gene end was trimmed by 2 bases and the J gene end by 0 bases; junction bases not matched to a gene: 13. Germline V CDR1 and CDR2: SGDLS, YYNGEE. The CDR3 consists of 20 residues.

The chain joins TRBV19 to TRBJ1-5; D uncertain. V was trimmed by 3 bases and J by 1 base, leaving 10 bases between them. This CDR3 is built from 15 residues. CDR1 is LNHDA and CDR2 is SQIVND in the germline V gene (reference sequence). The CDR3 region is CASSMGPRSNQPQHF. In nucleotides, the CDR3 is TGTGCCAGTAGTATGGGCCCTCGGAGCAATCAGCCCCAGCATTTT.

This clone was observed once. The chain carries TRBV7-8 and TRBJ2-5; a possible D gene is TRBD2 (6 bases). Between the trimmed V and J ends, which lost 1 base and 2 bases, there was a span of 8 bases. The CDR3 consists of 14 residues. Germline assignment: CDR1 SGHVS and CDR2 FQNEAQ. DNA for the CDR3: TGTGCCAGCAGCTTAGTTGGACTACAAGAGACCCAGTACTTC. This sequence encodes CASSLVGLQETQYF.

The chain recombines TRBV19 with TRBJ2-4, with TRBD1 matching 7 bases. Trimming took 7 bases from V and 2 from J; bases not matched to a gene: 5. CDR3 length: 14 amino acids. Germline loops: CDR1 LNHDA, CDR2 SQIVND (reference sequence). The CDR3 here is CASKDRVTKNIQYF. The CDR3 bases are TGTGCCAGTAAAGACAGGGTTACCAAAAACATTCAGTACTTC.

The chain recombines TRBV6-6 with TRBJ2-2; 8 bases agree with TRBD2. Trimming took 6 bases from V and 0 from J; bases not matched to a gene: 6. Germline loops: CDR1 MNHNY, CDR2 SVGAGI (reference sequence). The CDR3 totals 16 residues. CDR3 in amino acids: CASRPGGPPNTGELFF. CDR3 DNA sequence: TGTGCCAGCAGGCCGGGGGGGCCTCCGAACACCGGGGAGCTGTTTTTT.

The chain links TRBV3-1 (or the pseudogene TRBV3-2) to TRBJ1-6; 9 bases match TRBD1. Trimming took 0 bases from V and 9 from J; bases not matched to a gene: 9. Germline V gene lookup returns CDR1 LGHDT and CDR2 YNNKEL (reference sequence). The CDR3 is made up of 17 amino acids. The CDR3 reads CASSQDRGTGKSSPLHF. CDR3 nucleotide sequence: TGTGCCAGCAGCCAAGATAGGGGGACAGGGAAGAGTTCACCCCTCCACTTT.

This clone was seen only a few times. This chain uses TRBV2 with TRBJ2-5; 10 nucleotides line up with TRBD1. The germline CDR1 and CDR2 sequences are SNHLY and FYNNEI. The CDR3 extends over 14 amino acids. Unmatched junction bases numbered 9, after V lost 9 bases and J lost 5 bases. DNA for the CDR3: TGTGCCAGAGAAGGACAGGGGGGGTCGGAGACCCAGTACTTC. This translates into CAREGQGGSETQYF. Full variable domain (remainder filled in from reference TRBV2 and TRBJ2-5): EPEVTQTPSHQVTQMGQEVILRCVPISNHLYFYWYRQILGQKVEFLVSFYNNEISEKSEIFDDQFSVERPDGSNFTLKIRSTKLEDSAMYFCAREGQGGSETQYFGPGTRLLVL.

The gene calls are TRBV3-1 (or the pseudogene TRBV3-2) and TRBJ2-7; maybe TRBD1 (6 bases). The CDR3 is made up of 13 amino acids. Germline V lookup: CDR1 LGHDT, CDR2 YNNKEL (reference sequence). Trimming removed 8 bases from V and 2 bases from J, with 13 bases in between. The CDR3 region is CASSGAVTYEQYF. The CDR3 region has the DNA TGTGCCAGCTCAGGGGCAGTAACCTACGAGCAGTACTTC.

This clone was observed once. The chain carries TRBV9 and TRBJ2-4, with 8 nucleotides matching TRBD1. The CDR3 consists of 14 residues. V shed 3 bases and J 9 bases; nucleotides not matched to a gene: 8. CDR1 SGDLS and CDR2 YYNGEE come from the germline V gene. The CDR3 reads CASSGRGPTGIQYF. The CDR3 DNA follows: TGTGCCAGCAGCGGCAGGGGGCCCACTGGCATTCAGTACTTC.

The CDR3 protein is CASSETGTRRTDTQYF. The CDR3 bases are TGTGCCAGCAGCGAAACCGGGACTAGGCGCACAGATACGCAGTATTTT. The chain recombines TRBV11-1 with TRBJ2-3; 8 positions match TRBD2. V lost 5 bases to trimming and J lost 1 base; unmatched junction nucleotides: 8. CDR1 and CDR2 from the germline V gene are SGHAT and FQDESV (reference sequence). CDR3 length: 16 amino acids.

In this sample, this clone turned up once. V is TRBV7-9 and J is TRBJ1-4; 10 nucleotides match TRBD1. V lost 5 bases and J lost 4; bases outside the gene matches: 10. Looked up from germline, CDR1 is SEHNR and CDR2 is FQNEAQ (reference sequence). The CDR3 contains 17 residues. The CDR3 nucleotides read TGTGCCAGCAGCACTGGAGGTGGGACAGGGGTTAATGAAAAACTGTTTTTT. It yields the protein CASSTGGGTGVNEKLFF.

This chain uses TRBV3-1 (or the pseudogene TRBV3-2) with TRBJ2-1; 11 positions agree with TRBD2. The CDR3 has 17 amino acids. The trim removed 0 bases at V and 7 bases at J, leaving 8 bases unmatched. Germline loops: CDR1 LGHDT, CDR2 YNNKEL (reference sequence). The CDR3 loop reads CASSQERLAGGGNEQFF. In nucleotides, the CDR3 is TGTGCCAGCAGCCAAGAACGCCTAGCGGGGGGAGGAAATGAGCAGTTCTTC.

The chain links TRBV4-3 to TRBJ1-1, with unresolved D. This CDR3 has 13 residues. Germline CDR1 and CDR2: LGHNA and YSLEER. Trimming left V 4 bases short and J 0 bases short, with 6 bases between. CDR3 residues: CASSLQVNTEAFF. DNA of the CDR3: TGCGCCAGCAGCCTCCAGGTGAACACTGAAGCTTTCTTT.

DNA of the CDR3: TGTGCCAGCAGTTTAGTACAGGGGATCCAGCCCCAGCATTTT. Translating it yields CASSLVQGIQPQHF. V usage is TRBV6-2 or TRBV6-3 and J usage is TRBJ1-5; the match to TRBD1 covers 7 bases. Trimming removed 4 bases from V and 7 bases from J; junction bases left unmatched: 7. Germline V gene sequence: CDR1 MNHEY, CDR2 SVGEGT. The CDR3 length is 14 residues.

The CDR3 DNA is TGTGCCAGCAGGACGACAGGGGCGGGTAATCAGCCCCAGCATTTT. This gives the protein CASRTTGAGNQPQHF. The chain links TRBV27 to TRBJ1-5; 8 positions agree with TRBD1. Losses at the gene ends were 6 bases for V and 4 bases for J; bases not matched to a gene: 8. The CDR3 contains 15 residues. The germline CDR1 and CDR2 sequences are MNHEY and SMNVEV (reference sequence).

The rearrangement links TRBV30 to TRBJ1-1, with 11 bases identical to TRBD1. Germline CDR1 is GTSNPN and CDR2 is SVGIG (reference sequence). This CDR3 spans 15 amino acids. Unmatched junction bases numbered 6, after V lost 3 bases and J lost 3 bases. The CDR3, as DNA: TGTGCCTGGAGCCGTTGGGACAGGGGGGACACTGAAGCTTTCTTT. Protein product: CAWSRWDRGDTEAFF.

Only one count was recorded for this clone. Other nucleotide sequences from this sample produce the same CDR3. This chain links TRBV19 with TRBJ2-3, with TRBD2 identical over 12 bases. The CDR3 loop spans 16 amino acids. Germline V gene sequence: CDR1 LNHDA, CDR2 SQIVND (reference sequence). Germline trimming cut 3 bases from V and 6 bases from J; bases unmatched to any gene: 7. CDR3 bases: TGTGCCAGTAGTATCCCGCTAGCGGGGGGGTCCGATACGCAGTATTTT. Protein sequence: CASSIPLAGGSDTQYF.

As for this clone: This specimen includes other DNA sequences encoding the same CDR3. J is TRBJ2-3 and V is TRBV11-2; TRBD1 matches at 7 bases. After removal of 1 base from V and 5 bases from J, the junction contained 3 bases not matched to a gene. The CDR3 consists of 14 residues. CDR1 and CDR2 (germline): SGHAT, FQNNGV. The CDR3 DNA reads as TGTGCCAGCAGCTTAGGGACAGGTGGAGATACGCAGTATTTT. Translated: CASSLGTGGDTQYF. The full variable domain, rest sourced from reference TRBV11-2 and TRBJ2-3, is EAGVAQSPRYKIIEKRQSVAFWCNPISGHATLYWYQQILGQGPKLLIQFQNNGVVDDSQLPKDRFSAERLKGVDSTLKIQPAKLEDSAVYLCASSLGTGGDTQYFGPGTRLTVL.

The chain recombines TRBV5-1 with TRBJ1-6; the D gene is possibly TRBD1 (6 bases). Germline V gene lookup returns CDR1 SGHRS and CDR2 YFSETQ. The V and J ends lost 3 bases and 9 bases respectively, with 13 bases between them. This CDR3 spans 14 amino acids. CDR3 sequence reads: CASSSTGEASPLHF. In DNA form, the CDR3 reads TGCGCCAGCAGCTCGACAGGTGAAGCTTCACCCCTCCACTTT.